The source of this T cell receptor beta chain is a study of T cells after yellow fever vaccination. TCRdb re-called the 5' RACE reads through MiXCR, storing one row per CDR3 protein. The sample includes 500,000 to 650,000 distinct CDR3 sequences, 17% of them seen just once. V dropped 10 bases and J dropped 2 bases, with 15 bases sitting between them. This CDR3 is 14 amino acids long. Per germline, CDR1 SNHLY and CDR2 FYNNEI. A word on this clonotype: The antigen is not known.

Whole-study findings and limits: There was a small share of clonotypes that showed up in both the CD4 and CD8 compartments. Booster samples showed a return of most primary-vaccination clones (around 95% CD4, roughly 85% CD8).

The sequencing here drew on PBMCs, taken around 5 days after the first yellow fever vaccination. V gene TRBV2 combines with J gene TRBJ2-1; no clear D gene. The source of this sequence is a young man who received the YFV17D yellow fever vaccine. The chain's CDR3 is CATSSLTTYNEQFF. CDR3 bases: TGTGCCACCTCGTCTCTTACGACCTACAATGAGCAGTTCTTC.